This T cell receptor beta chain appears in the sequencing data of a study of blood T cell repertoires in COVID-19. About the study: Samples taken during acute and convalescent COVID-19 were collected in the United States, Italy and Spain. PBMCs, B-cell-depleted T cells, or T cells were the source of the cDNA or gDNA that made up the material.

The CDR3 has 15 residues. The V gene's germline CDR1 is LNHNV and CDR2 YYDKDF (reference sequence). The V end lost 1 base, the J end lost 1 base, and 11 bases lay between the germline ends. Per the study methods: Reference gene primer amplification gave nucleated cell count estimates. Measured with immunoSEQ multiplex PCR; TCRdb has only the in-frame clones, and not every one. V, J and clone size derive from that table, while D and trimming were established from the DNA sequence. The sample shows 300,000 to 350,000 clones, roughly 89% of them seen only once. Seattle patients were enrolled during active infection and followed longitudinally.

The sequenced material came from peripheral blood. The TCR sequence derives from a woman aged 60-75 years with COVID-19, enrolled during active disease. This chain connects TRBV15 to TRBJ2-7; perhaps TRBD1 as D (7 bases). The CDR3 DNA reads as TGTGCCACCAGCAGAGTCGCGGGACAGTCCTACGAGCAGTACTTC. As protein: CATSRVAGQSYEQYF.